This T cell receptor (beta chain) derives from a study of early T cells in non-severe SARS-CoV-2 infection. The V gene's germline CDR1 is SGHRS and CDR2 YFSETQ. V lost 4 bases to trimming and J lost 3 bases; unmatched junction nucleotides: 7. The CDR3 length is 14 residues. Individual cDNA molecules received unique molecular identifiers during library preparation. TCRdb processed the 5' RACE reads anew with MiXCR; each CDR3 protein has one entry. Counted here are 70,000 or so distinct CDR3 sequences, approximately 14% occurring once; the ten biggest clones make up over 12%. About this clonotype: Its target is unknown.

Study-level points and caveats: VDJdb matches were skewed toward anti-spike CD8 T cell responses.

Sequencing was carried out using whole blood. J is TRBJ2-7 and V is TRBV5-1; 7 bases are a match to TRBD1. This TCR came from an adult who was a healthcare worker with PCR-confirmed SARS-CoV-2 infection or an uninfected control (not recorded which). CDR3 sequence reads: CASSPGQLDYEQYF. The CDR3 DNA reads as TGCGCCAGCAGCCCGGGACAGCTAGACTACGAGCAGTACTTC.